This TCR beta chain was retrieved from a study of T cell repertoires in cytomegalovirus infection. At the level of the study: CMV epitopes in the study were HLA-C-restricted (recently identified) and HLA-B-restricted (well studied). Indications of both CMV infection and matching HLA type were provided by public TCR beta signatures. Study-wide findings and caveats: HLA-C-restricted CMV clonotypes gave the most frequent clonotype in two of eight donors.

CDR3 size: 15 residues. V lost 5 bases and J lost 4; bases outside the gene matches: 8. Germline-derived CDR1 and CDR2 are SGHTA and FQGNSA. About this clonotype: Its antigen is still unknown.

From the reads, TCRdb called clonotypes with MiXCR, one entry per CDR3 protein. This table holds 50,000 to 65,000 distinct CDR3 sequences, over 15% found once. Sequencing used CD8+ T cells from cultured PBMCs, obtained from culture after CMV antigen stimulation. The clonotype was recovered from a human donor in good health (CMV status not recorded). Some clones in this sample may be carry-over from other donors' samples. The chain employs TRBV7-2 and TRBJ2-1; 7 positions agree with TRBD2. CDR3 residues: CASSPPGGRYNEQFF. CDR3 DNA sequence: TGTGCCAGCAGCCCCCCGGGGGGACGGTACAATGAGCAGTTCTTC.